This T cell receptor beta chain was captured by sequencing in a study of T cell repertoires in cytomegalovirus infection. The wider study: Shared public TCR beta signatures pointed to both CMV infection and a matching HLA type.

Study-wide results and limits: Cumulative frequency (of public TCR beta family members) identified carriers of CMV plus the relevant HLA.

TCRdb analysed the reads with MiXCR anew, one entry per CDR3 protein. Of tens of thousands of distinct CDR3 sequences detected, 20% to 25% appear once; the ten largest clones hold 18%. Germline assignment: CDR1 MNHEY and CDR2 SMNVEV (reference sequence). V lost 4 bases to trimming and J lost 2 bases, with 15 bases between them. CDR3 length: 15 amino acids. This clonotype is classed as medium-sized. Its cognate antigen is unknown. The TCR sequence derives from a human donor in good health (CMV status not recorded). Some clones in this sample may be carry-over from other donors' samples. The chain employs TRBV27 and TRBJ2-7; D perhaps matches TRBD1 (6 bases). Sequenced input: PBMCs, sequenced either directly or after in vitro stimulation (not recorded which). CDR3 amino acids: CASSSLVDRTYEQYF. CDR3 coding DNA: TGTGCCAGCAGTTCCCTCGTGGACAGAACCTACGAGCAGTACTTC.